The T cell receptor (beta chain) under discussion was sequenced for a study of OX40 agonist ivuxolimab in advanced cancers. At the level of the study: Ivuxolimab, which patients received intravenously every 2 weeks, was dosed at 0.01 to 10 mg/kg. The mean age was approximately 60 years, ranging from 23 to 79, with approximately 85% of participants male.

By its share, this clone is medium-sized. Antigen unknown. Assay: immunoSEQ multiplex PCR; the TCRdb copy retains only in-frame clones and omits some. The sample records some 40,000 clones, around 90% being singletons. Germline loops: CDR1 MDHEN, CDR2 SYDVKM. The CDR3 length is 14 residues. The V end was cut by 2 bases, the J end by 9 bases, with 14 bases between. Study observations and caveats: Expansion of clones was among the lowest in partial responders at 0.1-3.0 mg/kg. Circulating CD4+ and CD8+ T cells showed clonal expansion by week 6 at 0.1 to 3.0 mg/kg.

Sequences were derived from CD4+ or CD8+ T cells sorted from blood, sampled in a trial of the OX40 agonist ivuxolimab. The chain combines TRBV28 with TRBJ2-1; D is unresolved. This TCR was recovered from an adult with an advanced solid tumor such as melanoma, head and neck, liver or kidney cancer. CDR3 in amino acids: CASSLPGPIREQFF. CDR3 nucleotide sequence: TGTGCCAGCAGTTTACCGGGCCCTATTCGTGAGCAGTTCTTC.